The TCR beta chain described here comes from a study of CD8 T cells in ankylosing spondylitis. General study results and limits: The study identified a TCR beta motif of seven or eight highly homologous variants that appeared characteristic of ankylosing spondylitis blood.

The sample holds a few counts of this clonotype. Its cognate antigen is unknown. This CDR3 has 15 amino acids. CDR1 and CDR2 (germline): SGHDN, FVKESK. J was trimmed by 4 bases and V by 4 bases; bases with no gene match: 4. Using its own MiXCR run on the 5' RACE reads, TCRdb lists one record per CDR3 protein. This table has about 160,000 distinct CDR3 sequences, about 18% appearing once. Sequenced input: blood, either unsorted or a sorted T cell fraction (not recorded which). This TCR was recovered from a male donor with ankylosing spondylitis or in good health (not recorded which). V is TRBV14 and J is TRBJ1-6; 7 positions match TRBD1. The CDR3 coding sequence is TGTGCCAGCAGCCGCCGGGGACAGTATAATTCACCCCTCCACTTT. Encoded protein: CASSRRGQYNSPLHF. Filled out from reference TRBV14 and TRBJ1-6, the complete variable domain reads EAGVTQFPSHSVIEKGQTVTLRCDPISGHDNLYWYRRVMGKEIKFLLHFVKESKQDESGMPNNRFLAERTGGTYSTLKVQPAELEDSGVYFCASSRRGQYNSPLHFGNGTRLTVT.